The table lists the clone carrying this T cell receptor (beta chain) with a few counts. Antigen unknown. The data belong to a study of cytomegalovirus exposure and HLA in healthy donors. Findings and caveats of the study: Roughly even sequencing depth across donors was the assumption behind the presence/absence analyses. A missense variant in DCLRE1C was later tied to TCR beta V- and J-gene trimming.

Both 60 Vbeta primers and 13 Jbeta primers went into the PCR. The assay was immunoSEQ multiplex PCR, and TCRdb's table has in-frame clones only and misses some. Altogether 120,000 or so clones are present, about three quarters being singletons, with the ten largest covering approximately 3.6%. Losses at the gene ends were 5 bases for V and 1 base for J; bases not matched to a gene: 7. CDR1 MNHEY and CDR2 SMNVEV come from the germline V gene (reference sequence). This CDR3 is 16 amino acids long. The receptor was derived from a man aged 25 to 40 in good health and CMV-seronegative. The rearrangement uses TRBV27 and TRBJ1-5; 8 nucleotides match TRBD1. Sequencing was carried out using PBMCs. In nucleotides, the CDR3 is TGTGCCAGCAGTCCCGTGACAGGGGCCAGCAATCAGCCCCAGCATTTT. It yields the protein CASSPVTGASNQPQHF.